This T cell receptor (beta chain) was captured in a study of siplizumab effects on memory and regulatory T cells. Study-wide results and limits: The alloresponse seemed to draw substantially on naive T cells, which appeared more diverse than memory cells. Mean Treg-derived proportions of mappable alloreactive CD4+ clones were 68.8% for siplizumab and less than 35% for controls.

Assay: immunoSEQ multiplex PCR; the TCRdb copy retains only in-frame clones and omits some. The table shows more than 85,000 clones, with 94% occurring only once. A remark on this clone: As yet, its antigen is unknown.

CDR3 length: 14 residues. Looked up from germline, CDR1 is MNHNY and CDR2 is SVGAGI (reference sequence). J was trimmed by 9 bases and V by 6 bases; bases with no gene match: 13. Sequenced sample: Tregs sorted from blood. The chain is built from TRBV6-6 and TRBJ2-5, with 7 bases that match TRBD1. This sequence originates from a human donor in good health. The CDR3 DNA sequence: TGTGCCAGCAGCTGGACAGGCCAGCAGAAGGCCCAGTACTTC. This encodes CASSWTGQQKAQYF.